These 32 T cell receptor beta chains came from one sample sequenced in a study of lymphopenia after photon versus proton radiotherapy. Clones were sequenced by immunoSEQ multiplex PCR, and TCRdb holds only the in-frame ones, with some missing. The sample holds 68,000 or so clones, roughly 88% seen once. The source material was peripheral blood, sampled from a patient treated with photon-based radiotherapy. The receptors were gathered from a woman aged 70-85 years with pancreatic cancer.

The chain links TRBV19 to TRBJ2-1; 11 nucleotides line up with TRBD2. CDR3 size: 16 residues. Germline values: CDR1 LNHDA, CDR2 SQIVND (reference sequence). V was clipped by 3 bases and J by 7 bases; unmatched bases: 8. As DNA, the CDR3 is TGTGCCAGTAGTATCATGGCTAGCGGGAGGATAAATGAGCAGTTCTTC. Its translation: CASSIMASGRINEQFF.

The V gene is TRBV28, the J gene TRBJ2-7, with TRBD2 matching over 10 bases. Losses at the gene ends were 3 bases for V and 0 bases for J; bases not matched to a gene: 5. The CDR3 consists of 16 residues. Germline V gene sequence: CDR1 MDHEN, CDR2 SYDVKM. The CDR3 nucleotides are TGTGCCAGCAGTTTTGGACTAGCGGTAATCTCCTACGAGCAGTACTTC. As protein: CASSFGLAVISYEQYF.

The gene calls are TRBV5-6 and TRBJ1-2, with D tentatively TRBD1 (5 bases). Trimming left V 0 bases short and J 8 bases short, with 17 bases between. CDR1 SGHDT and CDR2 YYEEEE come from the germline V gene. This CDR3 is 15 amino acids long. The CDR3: CASSLDVRVVEGYTF. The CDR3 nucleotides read TGTGCCAGCAGCTTGGATGTCAGGGTGGTAGAGGGCTACACCTTC.

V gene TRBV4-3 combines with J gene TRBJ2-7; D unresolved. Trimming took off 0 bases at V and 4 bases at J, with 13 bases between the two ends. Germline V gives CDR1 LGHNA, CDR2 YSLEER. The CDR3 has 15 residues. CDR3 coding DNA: TGCGCCAGCAGCCAAGATTGGGCCCGAGGATACGAGCAGTACTTC. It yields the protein CASSQDWARGYEQYF.

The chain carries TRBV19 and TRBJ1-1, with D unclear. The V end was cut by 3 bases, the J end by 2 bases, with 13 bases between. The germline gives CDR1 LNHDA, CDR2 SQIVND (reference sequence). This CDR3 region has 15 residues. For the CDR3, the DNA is TGTGCCAGTAGTATCCTCGGCGGTGATAACACTGAAGCTTTCTTT. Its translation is CASSILGGDNTEAFF.

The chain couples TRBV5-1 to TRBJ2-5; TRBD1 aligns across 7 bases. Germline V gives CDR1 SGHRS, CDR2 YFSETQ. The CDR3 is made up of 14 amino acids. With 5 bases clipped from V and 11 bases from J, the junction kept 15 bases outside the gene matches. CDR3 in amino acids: CASRKQGTLSEQYF. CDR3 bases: TGCGCCAGCAGGAAACAGGGGACCCTCTCTGAGCAGTACTTC.

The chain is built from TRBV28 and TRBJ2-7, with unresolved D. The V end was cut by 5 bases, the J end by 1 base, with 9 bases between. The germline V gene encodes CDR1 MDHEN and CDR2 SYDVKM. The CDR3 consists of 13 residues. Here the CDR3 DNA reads TGTGCCAGCAGTGGCGCAGATTCCTACGAGCAGTACTTC. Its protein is CASSGADSYEQYF.

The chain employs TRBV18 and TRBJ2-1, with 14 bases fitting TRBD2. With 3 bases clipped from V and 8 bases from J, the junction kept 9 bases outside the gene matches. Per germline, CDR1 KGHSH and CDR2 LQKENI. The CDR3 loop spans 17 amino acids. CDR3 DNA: TGTGCCAGCTCACCCGGGACTAGCGGGAGTCTTGGGTATGAGCAGTTCTTC. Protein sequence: CASSPGTSGSLGYEQFF.

CDR3 DNA sequence: TGTGCCAGCAGTTTTAATGAGGGGGCCGGGGGCTACACCTTC. Translated: CASSFNEGAGGYTF. The V and J genes are TRBV27 and TRBJ1-2; 7 bases agree with TRBD1. V lost 3 bases to trimming and J lost 8 bases; unmatched junction nucleotides: 9. Germline V CDR1 and CDR2: MNHEY, SMNVEV (reference sequence). The CDR3 is 14 amino acids.

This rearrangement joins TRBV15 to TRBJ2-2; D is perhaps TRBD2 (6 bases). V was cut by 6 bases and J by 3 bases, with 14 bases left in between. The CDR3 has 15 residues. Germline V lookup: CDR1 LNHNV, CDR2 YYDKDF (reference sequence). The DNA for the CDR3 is TGTGCCACCAGAAAGGAGGGAGTGTACACCGGGGAGCTGTTTTTT. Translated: CATRKEGVYTGELFF.

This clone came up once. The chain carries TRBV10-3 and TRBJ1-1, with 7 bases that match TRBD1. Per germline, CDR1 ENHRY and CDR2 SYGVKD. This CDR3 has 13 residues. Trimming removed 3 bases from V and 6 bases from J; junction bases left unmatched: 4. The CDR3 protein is CAISENRGAEAFF. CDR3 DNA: TGTGCCATCAGTGAAAACAGGGGAGCTGAAGCTTTCTTT.

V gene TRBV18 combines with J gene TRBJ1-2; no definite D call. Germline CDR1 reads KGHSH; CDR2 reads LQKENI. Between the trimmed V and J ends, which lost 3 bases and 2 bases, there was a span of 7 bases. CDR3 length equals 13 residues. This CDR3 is CASSPDGNYGYTF. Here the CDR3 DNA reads TGTGCCAGCTCACCTGACGGGAACTATGGCTACACCTTC.

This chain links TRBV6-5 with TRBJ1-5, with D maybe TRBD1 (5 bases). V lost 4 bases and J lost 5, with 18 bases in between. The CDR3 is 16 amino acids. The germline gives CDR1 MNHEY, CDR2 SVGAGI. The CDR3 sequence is CASSFRRDGRDQPQHF. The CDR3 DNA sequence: TGTGCCAGCAGTTTTCGCCGGGACGGAAGAGATCAGCCCCAGCATTTT.

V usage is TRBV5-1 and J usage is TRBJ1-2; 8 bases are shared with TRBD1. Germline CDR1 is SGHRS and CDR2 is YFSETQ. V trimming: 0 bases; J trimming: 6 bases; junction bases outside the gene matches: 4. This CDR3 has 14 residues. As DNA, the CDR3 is TGCGCCAGCAGCTTGGGTGCAGGGGGCGATGGCTACACCTTC. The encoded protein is CASSLGAGGDGYTF.

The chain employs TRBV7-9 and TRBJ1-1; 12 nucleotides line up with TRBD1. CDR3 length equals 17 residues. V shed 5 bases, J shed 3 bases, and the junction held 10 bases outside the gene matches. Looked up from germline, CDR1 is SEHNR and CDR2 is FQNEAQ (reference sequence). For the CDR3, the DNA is TGTGCCAGCAGCCAACCGGGACAGGGGGCTATTGACACTGAAGCTTTCTTT. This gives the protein CASSQPGQGAIDTEAFF.

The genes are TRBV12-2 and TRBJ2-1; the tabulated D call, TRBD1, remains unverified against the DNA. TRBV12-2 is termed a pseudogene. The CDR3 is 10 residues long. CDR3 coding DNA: TGTGCAAGTTTCAGGGGTAAGCAGTTCTTC. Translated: CASFRGKQFF.

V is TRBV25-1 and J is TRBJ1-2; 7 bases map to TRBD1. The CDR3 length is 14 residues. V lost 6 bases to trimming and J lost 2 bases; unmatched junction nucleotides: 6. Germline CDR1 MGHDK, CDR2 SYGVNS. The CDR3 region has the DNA TGTGCCAGCAGGGGGGACAGCTCAAACTATGGCTACACCTTC. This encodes CASRGDSSNYGYTF.

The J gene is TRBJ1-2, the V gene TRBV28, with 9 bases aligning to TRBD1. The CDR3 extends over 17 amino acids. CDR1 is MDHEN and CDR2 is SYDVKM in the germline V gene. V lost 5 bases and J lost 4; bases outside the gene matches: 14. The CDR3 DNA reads TGTGCCAGCAGTCCAATCTCTCGGACAGGGGATGCCTATGGCTACACCTTC. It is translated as CASSPISRTGDAYGYTF.

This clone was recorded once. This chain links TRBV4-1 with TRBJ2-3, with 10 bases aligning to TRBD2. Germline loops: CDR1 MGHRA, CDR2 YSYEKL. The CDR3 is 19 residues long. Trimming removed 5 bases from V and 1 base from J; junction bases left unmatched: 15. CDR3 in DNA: TGCGCCAGCAGCAAAGGTTCCAGCGGGAGGGAGGGTGGCACAGATACGCAGTATTTT. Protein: CASSKGSSGREGGTDTQYF.

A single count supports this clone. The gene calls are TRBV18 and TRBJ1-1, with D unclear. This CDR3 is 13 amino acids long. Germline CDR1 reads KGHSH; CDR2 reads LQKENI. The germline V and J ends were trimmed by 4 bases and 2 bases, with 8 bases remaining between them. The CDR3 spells CASSLEGNTEAFF. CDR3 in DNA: TGTGCCAGCTCACTCGAGGGAAACACTGAAGCTTTCTTT.

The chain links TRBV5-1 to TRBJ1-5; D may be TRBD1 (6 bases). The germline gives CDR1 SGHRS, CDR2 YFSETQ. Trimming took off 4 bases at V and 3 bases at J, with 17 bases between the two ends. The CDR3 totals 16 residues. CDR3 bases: TGCGCCAGCAGCCGGGATACCGGGACAATCAATCAGCCCCAGCATTTT. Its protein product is CASSRDTGTINQPQHF.

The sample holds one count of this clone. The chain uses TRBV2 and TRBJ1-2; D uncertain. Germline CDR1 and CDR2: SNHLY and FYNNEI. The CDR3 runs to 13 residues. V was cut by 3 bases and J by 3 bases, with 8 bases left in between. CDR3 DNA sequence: TGTGCCAGCAGTGATCGGTCCGACTATGGCTACACCTTC. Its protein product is CASSDRSDYGYTF.

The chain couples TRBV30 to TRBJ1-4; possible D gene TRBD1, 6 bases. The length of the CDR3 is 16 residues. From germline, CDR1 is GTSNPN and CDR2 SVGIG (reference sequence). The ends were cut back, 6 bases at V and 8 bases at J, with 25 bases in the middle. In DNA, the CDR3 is TGTGCCTGCCCCAGCGGGTCGGACAGCGGGGGGGAAAAACTGTTTTTT. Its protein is CACPSGSDSGGEKLFF.

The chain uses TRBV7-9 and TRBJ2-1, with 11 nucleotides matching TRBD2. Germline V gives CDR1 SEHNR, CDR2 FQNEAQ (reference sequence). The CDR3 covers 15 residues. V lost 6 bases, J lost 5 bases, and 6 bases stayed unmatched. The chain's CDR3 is CASSSSGRWDNEQFF. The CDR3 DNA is TGTGCCAGCAGTTCTAGCGGGAGGTGGGACAATGAGCAGTTCTTC.

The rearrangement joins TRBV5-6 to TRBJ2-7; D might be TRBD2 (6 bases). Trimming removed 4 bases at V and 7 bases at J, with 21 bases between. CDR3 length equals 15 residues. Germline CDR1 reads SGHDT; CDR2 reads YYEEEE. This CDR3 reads CASSASAGITREQYF. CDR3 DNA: TGTGCCAGCAGCGCGTCCGCGGGGATAACTCGGGAGCAGTACTTC.

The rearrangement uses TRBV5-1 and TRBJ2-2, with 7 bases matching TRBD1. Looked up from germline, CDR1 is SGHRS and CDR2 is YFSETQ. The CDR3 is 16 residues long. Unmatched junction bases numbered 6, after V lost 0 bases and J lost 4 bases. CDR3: CASSLEGAGSTGELFF. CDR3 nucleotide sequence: TGCGCCAGCAGCTTGGAGGGGGCTGGAAGCACCGGGGAGCTGTTTTTT.

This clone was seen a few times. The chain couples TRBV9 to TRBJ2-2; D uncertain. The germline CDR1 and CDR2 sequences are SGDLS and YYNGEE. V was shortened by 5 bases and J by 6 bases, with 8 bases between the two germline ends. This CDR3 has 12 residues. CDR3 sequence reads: CASRASAGELFF. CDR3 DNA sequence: TGTGCCAGCAGAGCATCAGCCGGGGAGCTGTTTTTT.

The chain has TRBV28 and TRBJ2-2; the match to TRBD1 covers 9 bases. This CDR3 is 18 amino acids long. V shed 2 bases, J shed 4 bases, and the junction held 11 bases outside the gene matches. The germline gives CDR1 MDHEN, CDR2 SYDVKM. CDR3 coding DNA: TGTGCCAGCAGTTTAGTATACGGGGGACAGGGTATCACCGGGGAGCTGTTTTTT. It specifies CASSLVYGGQGITGELFF.

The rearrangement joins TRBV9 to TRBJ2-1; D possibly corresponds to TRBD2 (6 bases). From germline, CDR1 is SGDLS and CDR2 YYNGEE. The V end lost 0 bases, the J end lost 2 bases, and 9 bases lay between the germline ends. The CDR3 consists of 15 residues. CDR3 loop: CASSVGLGTYNEQFF. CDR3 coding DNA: TGTGCCAGCAGCGTAGGACTAGGGACCTACAATGAGCAGTTCTTC.

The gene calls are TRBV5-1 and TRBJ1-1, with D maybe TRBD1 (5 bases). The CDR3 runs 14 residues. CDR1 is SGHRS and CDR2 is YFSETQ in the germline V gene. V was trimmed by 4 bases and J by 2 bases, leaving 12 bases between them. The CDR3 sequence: CASSGSGINTEAFF. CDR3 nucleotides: TGCGCCAGCAGCGGATCAGGGATCAACACTGAAGCTTTCTTT.

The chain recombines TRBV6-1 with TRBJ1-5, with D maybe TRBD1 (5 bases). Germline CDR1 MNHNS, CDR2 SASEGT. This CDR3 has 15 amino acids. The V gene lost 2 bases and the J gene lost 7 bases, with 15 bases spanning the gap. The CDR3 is CASSEPGTVGQPQHF. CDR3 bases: TGTGCCAGCAGTGAACCCGGGACGGTAGGGCAGCCCCAGCATTTT.

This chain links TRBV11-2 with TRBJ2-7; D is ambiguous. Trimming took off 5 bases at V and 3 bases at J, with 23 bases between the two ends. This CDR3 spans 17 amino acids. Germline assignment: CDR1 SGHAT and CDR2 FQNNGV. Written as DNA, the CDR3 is TGTGCCAGCAGCGCCGCCCGCGGACCGACGTCCGGCTACGAGCAGTACTTC. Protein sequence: CASSAARGPTSGYEQYF.